This entry features one T cell receptor beta chain sequence. Its specificity is not known. This entry is derived from a study of Ad26.COV2.S vaccination and SARS-CoV-2 variants. The wider study: Dosing was one shot or two shots 56 days apart.

General study findings and limits: Substantial breadth was reported for post-vaccination spike-specific CD8+ and CD4+ T cells. Greater spike-specific TCR breadth was seen in vaccine recipients than in placebo recipients.

Germline values: CDR1 MGHDK, CDR2 SYGVNS. V lost 4 bases, J lost 6 bases, and 12 bases stayed unmatched. The CDR3 is 17 residues long. Assay used: immunoSEQ multiplex PCR; TCRdb lists only in-frame clones, some missing. The data contain about 350,000 clones, roughly 84% of them seen just once; the ten biggest clones take up 2.5% to 3.5%. Stated treatment: some 20 received Ad26.COV2.S at low or high dose, single or two shots; about 5 received placebo; per-sample allocation not given. Specimens were obtained on day 63 following the first vaccine or placebo injection. Donor was an adult aged 18-55 years in Boston.

This chain links TRBV25-1 with TRBJ1-2, with 12 bases matching TRBD1. The starting material was peripheral blood, obtained in a trial of Ad26.COV2.S vaccine versus placebo. The receptor was derived from a person between 18 and 60 years old who received the Ad26.COV2.S COVID-19 vaccine or a placebo. CDR3 DNA sequence: TGTGCCAGCAGTGTGGGGGGACAGGGGGCGTTAGTCGATGGCTACACCTTC. Protein product: CASSVGGQGALVDGYTF.